This TCR beta chain was captured by sequencing in a study of T cell repertoires in cytomegalovirus infection. Whole-study context: Used in the study were CMV epitopes, some recently identified and HLA-C-restricted, others well-studied and HLA-B-restricted. Study results and caveats: Ex vivo, HLA-C-restricted CMV-specific TCR beta clonotypes prevailed over the rest of the response.

TCRdb reanalysed the reads using MiXCR and keeps one entry per CDR3 protein. The sample records approximately 910,000 distinct CDR3 sequences, approximately 31% being singletons. The CDR3 consists of 14 residues. V lost 3 bases and J lost 6, with 12 bases in between. Germline lookup yields CDR1 WSHSY and CDR2 SAAADI. This clonotype has just a few counts. Its matching antigen is unknown. The gene calls are TRBV10-2 and TRBJ1-5, with D possibly matching TRBD1 (5 bases). This specimen was cultured CD8+ T cells from PBMCs, taken from culture after CMV antigen stimulation. This receptor was identified in a human donor in good health (CMV status not recorded). Some clones in this sample may be carry-over from other donors' samples. The CDR3 spells CASSDWDELQPQHF. In DNA form, the CDR3 reads TGCGCCAGCAGTGACTGGGACGAACTTCAGCCCCAGCATTTT.